This TCR beta chain stems from a study of cytomegalovirus exposure and HLA in healthy donors. Overall study: Ancestry clustering placed 70% to 90% of some 400 genotyped donors in the Caucasian-associated cluster.

Researchers ran the PCR with 60 Vbeta and 13 Jbeta primers. Some clones are missing from TCRdb's copy, which holds only in-frame ones; the method was immunoSEQ multiplex PCR. The profile shows about 120,000 clones, just over 75% of them singletons. Regarding the study as a whole: In a later analysis, TCR beta V- and J-gene trimming was associated with a missense DCLRE1C variant. For presence/absence analyses, sequencing depth was assumed to be roughly uniform across donors.

In regard to this clone: Its antigen is still unknown. Other nucleotide sequences from this sample produce the same CDR3.

This CDR3 comprises 12 residues. The trim removed 6 bases at V and 1 base at J, leaving 0 bases unmatched. CDR1 and CDR2 from the germline V gene are SQVTM and ANQGSEA. The sequencing input was PBMCs. The TCR was taken from a man younger than 40 in good health and CMV-seropositive. This chain joins TRBV29-1 and TRBJ1-1, with 9 bases identical to TRBD1. CDR3 in amino acids: CSVDRGNTEAFF. The DNA for the CDR3 is TGCAGCGTGGACAGGGGGAACACTGAAGCTTTCTTT.